Following are 12 T cell receptor beta chains from one sample sequenced in a study of T cell changes during pregnancy in multiple sclerosis. The table came from immunoSEQ multiplex PCR; TCRdb's copy has only in-frame clones and leaves some out. The table includes about 64,000 clones, approximately 92% detected once. The sequences come from peripheral blood, collected in the second trimester of pregnancy. The source of these receptors is a female donor with multiple sclerosis, enrolled in a pregnancy study.

The chain combines TRBV18 with TRBJ2-1, with 7 positions matching TRBD2. Germline values: CDR1 KGHSH, CDR2 LQKENI. CDR3 length: 17 residues. The V gene end was trimmed by 0 bases and the J gene end by 6 bases; junction bases not matched to a gene: 11. CDR3 loop: CASSPPSSGRAGNEQFF. Here the CDR3 DNA reads TGTGCCAGCTCACCACCGTCGTCGGGGAGGGCGGGCAATGAGCAGTTCTTC. Full variable domain (outside the CDR3, taken from reference TRBV18 and TRBJ2-1): NAGVMQNPRHLVRRRGQEARLRCSPMKGHSHVYWYRQLPEEGLKFMVYLQKENIIDESGMPKERFSAEFPKEGPSILRIQQVVRGDSAAYFCASSPPSSGRAGNEQFFGPGTRLTVL.

The chain has TRBV7-2 and TRBJ1-3; 8 bases are a match to TRBD1. J lost 4 bases, V lost 4 bases, and 6 bases had no gene match. Germline V gene sequence: CDR1 SGHTA, CDR2 FQGNSA. This CDR3 contains 15 residues. The CDR3 coding sequence is TGTGCCAGCAGCTCAATACAGGGGGACGGAAACACCATATATTTT. This codes for CASSSIQGDGNTIYF.

As regards this clone: This likely comes from a read error, as the CDR3 has no conserved phenylalanine or tryptophan at its end. The genes are TRBV6-5 and TRBJ1-2, with 7 nucleotides matching TRBD1. This CDR3 spans 14 amino acids. Looked up from germline, CDR1 is MNHEY and CDR2 is SVGAGI. Losses at the gene ends were 7 bases for V and 8 bases for J; bases not matched to a gene: 13. The CDR3 sequence is CASIDRAALGGYTL. The CDR3 DNA reads as TGTGCCAGCATTGACAGGGCGGCCCTGGGAGGCTACACCCTC.

The genes are TRBV27 and TRBJ2-1; D perhaps matches TRBD1 (6 bases). The CDR3 consists of 13 residues. Germline loops: CDR1 MNHEY, CDR2 SMNVEV (reference sequence). Trimming removed 4 bases from V and 15 bases from J, with 19 bases in between. The DNA for the CDR3 is TGTGCCAGCAGTTCCCAGGGGTGGGGGAAGGCGTTCTTC. Its protein is CASSSQGWGKAFF.

This clone came up once. V and J are TRBV2 and TRBJ2-7; 7 nucleotides match TRBD1. Unmatched junction bases numbered 10, after V lost 0 bases and J lost 2 bases. Per germline, CDR1 SNHLY and CDR2 FYNNEI. The CDR3 loop spans 17 amino acids. The DNA for the CDR3 is TGTGCCAGCAGTGAAGCGGTGGGGGACAGACCACCCTACGAGCAGTACTTC. It encodes CASSEAVGDRPPYEQYF.

This rearrangement joins TRBV10-3 to TRBJ2-4; tentative D call: TRBD2 (6 bases). This CDR3 is built from 16 residues. The germline V gene encodes CDR1 ENHRY and CDR2 SYGVKD. The germline V and J ends were trimmed by 0 bases and 0 bases, with 9 bases remaining between them. CDR3 nucleotide sequence: TGTGCCATCAGTGAGTCGGGGGGACTAGCCAAAAACATTCAGTACTTC. Its translation is CAISESGGLAKNIQYF.

The rearrangement joins TRBV5-4 to TRBJ1-2; 9 bases fit TRBD1. The V gene end was trimmed by 0 bases and the J gene end by 6 bases; junction bases not matched to a gene: 6. The germline CDR1 and CDR2 sequences are SGHNT and YYREEE (reference sequence). The CDR3 is 15 residues long. CDR3 sequence: CASSLVGGTGNGYTF. As DNA, the CDR3 is TGTGCCAGCAGCTTGGTTGGAGGGACAGGGAATGGCTACACCTTC.

Concerning this clone: An end of the junction differs from the germline gene, which may be a read error. The gene calls are TRBV19 and TRBJ2-1; 14 nucleotides agree with TRBD2. CDR1 is LNHDA, CDR2 SQIVND, per germline (reference sequence). The CDR3 contains 21 residues. The CDR3 here is CASSRVVSGLAGGQAYNEQFF. The CDR3 nucleotides are TGTGCCAGCAGTAGGGTCGTTAGCGGACTAGCGGGAGGCCAAGCGTACAATGAGCAGTTCTTC.

This clone appeared a single time. The chain couples TRBV6-5 to TRBJ2-7; a possible D gene is TRBD1 (6 bases). In germline, CDR1 is MNHEY, CDR2 SVGAGI. Trimming stripped 6 bases from V and 5 bases from J, with 11 bases between. The CDR3 is made up of 12 amino acids. The CDR3 loop is CASRLGQNEQYF. As DNA, the CDR3 is TGTGCCAGCAGACTCGGACAGAACGAGCAGTACTTC.

V is TRBV6-1 and J is TRBJ1-2; 10 nucleotides line up with TRBD1. The germline CDR1 and CDR2 sequences are MNHNS and SASEGT. The CDR3 has 14 amino acids. V was clipped by 7 bases and J by 7 bases; unmatched bases: 9. In nucleotides, the CDR3 is TGTGCCAGCACTTTAGGGGACAGGGGTTTTGGCTACACCTTC. The encoded protein is CASTLGDRGFGYTF.

V gene TRBV25-1 combines with J gene TRBJ2-1; tentative D call: TRBD2 (7 bases). Germline lookup yields CDR1 MGHDK and CDR2 SYGVNS. There are 12 residues in the CDR3. V shed 1 base and J shed 15 bases, with 13 bases lying between them. DNA for the CDR3: TGTGCCAGCAGTGAATGGGAGGGGGACACGTTCTTC. It specifies CASSEWEGDTFF. Filled out from reference TRBV25-1 and TRBJ2-1, the complete variable domain reads EADIYQTPRYLVIGTGKKITLECSQTMGHDKMYWYQQDPGMELHLIHYSYGVNSTEKGDLSSESTVSRIRTEHFPLTLESARPSHTSQYLCASSEWEGDTFFGPGTRLTVL.

The rearrangement links TRBV18 to TRBJ2-1; the D gene is possibly TRBD2 (5 bases). This CDR3 is built from 15 residues. Trimming took 3 bases from V and 9 from J, leaving 18 bases between them. Germline values: CDR1 KGHSH, CDR2 LQKENI. CDR3 protein: CASSPDSPEVGEQFF. The DNA for the CDR3 is TGTGCCAGCTCACCCGACTCGCCGGAGGTCGGTGAGCAGTTCTTC. Supplemented by reference TRBV18 and TRBJ2-1, the full variable domain reads NAGVMQNPRHLVRRRGQEARLRCSPMKGHSHVYWYRQLPEEGLKFMVYLQKENIIDESGMPKERFSAEFPKEGPSILRIQQVVRGDSAAYFCASSPDSPEVGEQFFGPGTRLTVL.